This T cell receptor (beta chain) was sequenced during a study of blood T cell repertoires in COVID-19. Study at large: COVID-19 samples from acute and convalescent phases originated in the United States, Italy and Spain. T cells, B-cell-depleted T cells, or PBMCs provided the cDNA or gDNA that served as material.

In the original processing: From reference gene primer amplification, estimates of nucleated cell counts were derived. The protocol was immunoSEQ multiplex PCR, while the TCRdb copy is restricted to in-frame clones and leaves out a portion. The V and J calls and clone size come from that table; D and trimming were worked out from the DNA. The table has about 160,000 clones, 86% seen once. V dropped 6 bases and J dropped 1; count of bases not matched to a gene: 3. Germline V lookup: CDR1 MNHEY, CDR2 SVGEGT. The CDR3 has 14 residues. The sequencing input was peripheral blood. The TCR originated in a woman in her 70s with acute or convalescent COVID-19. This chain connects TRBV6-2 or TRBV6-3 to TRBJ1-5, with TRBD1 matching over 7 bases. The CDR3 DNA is TGTGCCAGCAGCGCGACAGGGAGCAATCAGCCCCAGCATTTT. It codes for CASSATGSNQPQHF.